This passage covers 24 T cell receptor beta chains from one sample sequenced in a study of blood T cells in healthy people across ages. Then a second PCR, running roughly 7 to 11 cycles, was carried out with a sample-barcoded 5' primer and a J-beta primer mix. MiXCR was run by TCRdb on the 5' RACE reads, yielding one entry per CDR3 protein. The data contain 1.5 million or so distinct CDR3 sequences, 35% to 45% of them singletons. The specimen was blood. The receptors here all came from a woman under 30 in good health.

The rearrangement links TRBV14 to TRBJ2-3; D may be TRBD2 (6 bases). Germline assignment: CDR1 SGHDN and CDR2 FVKESK. V dropped 0 bases and J dropped 5 bases, with 18 bases sitting between them. This CDR3 comprises 17 residues. CDR3 coding DNA: TGTGCCAGCAGCCAAGAGGGGATAGCGGTACAGCTAGATACGCAGTATTTT. It is translated as CASSQEGIAVQLDTQYF.

The rearrangement links TRBV25-1 to TRBJ2-5, with 9 bases aligning to TRBD1. Germline trimming cut 6 bases from V and 3 bases from J; bases unmatched to any gene: 2. The CDR3 length is 13 residues. Looked up from germline, CDR1 is MGHDK and CDR2 is SYGVNS. CDR3: CASRQGAEETQYF. CDR3 nucleotide sequence: TGTGCCAGCAGACAGGGGGCCGAAGAGACCCAGTACTTC.

This clonotype has ten or more counts. This chain links TRBV9 with TRBJ2-7, with D perhaps assigned TRBD1 or TRBD2 (5 bases each). Trimming cost V 0 bases and J 0 bases, with 10 bases left between them. The CDR3 is 15 residues long. Germline CDR1 reads SGDLS; CDR2 reads YYNGEE. The CDR3 DNA reads TGTGCCAGCAGCGTAGGGGGCGGGCTCTCCTACGAGCAGTACTTC. Its translation: CASSVGGGLSYEQYF.

The CDR3 coding sequence is TGTGCCATCAGTGATCTTGGACAGGGGGCTTACGAGCAGTACTTC. Protein product: CAISDLGQGAYEQYF. The chain recombines TRBV10-3 with TRBJ2-7; TRBD1 aligns across 11 bases. Per germline, CDR1 ENHRY and CDR2 SYGVKD. The CDR3 has 15 residues. V was pared by 3 bases and J by 4 bases, with 5 bases of the junction left unmatched.

The CDR3 DNA reads as TGTGCCAGCACCCGGACTCTTATCCACGAGCAGTACTTC. Its translation: CASTRTLIHEQYF. J is TRBJ2-7 and V is TRBV12-3 or TRBV12-4, with D perhaps TRBD2 (5 bases). V gave up 7 bases and J gave up 5 bases, with 15 bases separating them. The CDR3 contains 13 residues.

V and J are TRBV11-1 and TRBJ2-7; 8 bases align to TRBD2. The CDR3 runs 16 residues. V was clipped by 4 bases and J by 0 bases; unmatched bases: 8. In germline, CDR1 is SGHAT, CDR2 FQDESV (reference sequence). CDR3 bases: TGTGCCAGCAGCTCCCCAGCGGGAGTGGGCTCCTACGAGCAGTACTTC. Encoded protein: CASSSPAGVGSYEQYF.

This clonotype was detected a few times. The gene calls are TRBV6-1 and TRBJ2-3; the match to TRBD1 covers 9 bases. Germline loops: CDR1 MNHNS, CDR2 SASEGT. The CDR3 runs to 16 residues. The V segment lost 4 bases and the J segment 2 bases; nucleotides outside the gene matches: 7. As DNA, the CDR3 is TGTGCCAGCAGTGGCCGGGACAGGGATGCCACAGATACGCAGTATTTT. Translated: CASSGRDRDATDTQYF.

This clonotype was picked up a small number of times. The chain uses TRBV6-1 and TRBJ2-3, with 11 bases matching TRBD2. Germline values: CDR1 MNHNS, CDR2 SASEGT. With 5 bases clipped from V and 2 bases from J, the junction kept 9 bases outside the gene matches. The CDR3 has 17 residues. The CDR3 bases are TGTGCCAGCAGTAAACCCGGGACTAGCGGATACACAGATACGCAGTATTTT. This sequence encodes CASSKPGTSGYTDTQYF.

V gene TRBV28 combines with J gene TRBJ1-2; D possibly corresponds to TRBD1 (5 bases). V lost 5 bases to trimming and J lost 4 bases, with 17 bases between them. Germline-derived CDR1 and CDR2 are MDHEN and SYDVKM. The CDR3 has 15 residues. The CDR3 protein is CASSDPGTSTYGYTF. For the CDR3, the DNA is TGTGCCAGCAGTGACCCCGGGACCTCCACCTATGGCTACACCTTC.

V and J are TRBV7-2 and TRBJ2-1; 7 bases align to TRBD2. V lost 4 bases, J lost 6 bases, and 12 bases stayed unmatched. Germline-derived CDR1 and CDR2 are SGHTA and FQGNSA. CDR3 length equals 16 residues. This CDR3 reads CASSWGTRTSGNEQFF. The CDR3 DNA sequence: TGTGCCAGCAGCTGGGGGACCCGGACTAGTGGCAATGAGCAGTTCTTC.

This clonotype was recorded a few times. The chain joins TRBV6-1 to TRBJ2-3; D possibly corresponds to TRBD1 (6 bases). The V end lost 1 base, the J end lost 2 bases, and 13 bases lay between the germline ends. The CDR3 is 16 residues long. Germline loops: CDR1 MNHNS, CDR2 SASEGT. This CDR3 reads CASSEVWGRHTDTQYF. As DNA, the CDR3 is TGTGCCAGCAGTGAAGTTTGGGGGCGGCACACAGATACGCAGTATTTT.

This clonotype was picked up a small number of times. CDR3 loop: CASKKGLAGDSEQFF. Here the CDR3 DNA reads TGTGCCAGCAAAAAAGGGCTAGCGGGAGATAGTGAGCAGTTCTTC. V usage is TRBV28 and J usage is TRBJ2-1; TRBD2 matches 10 bases. Germline V gives CDR1 MDHEN, CDR2 SYDVKM. The J segment lost 9 bases and the V segment lost 7 bases, leaving 12 bases of the junction unmatched. The CDR3 is 15 residues long.

V usage is TRBV11-2 and J usage is TRBJ2-5; D gene ambiguous. The assigned J gene may be wrong: the sequence end matches TRBJ2-7 better. This CDR3 is 13 amino acids long. The germline V gene has CDR1 SGHAT and CDR2 FQNNGV. The CDR3 DNA reads as TGTGCCAGCAGCGGGGTTGTATTCTACGAGCAGTACTTC. Translated: CASSGVVFYEQYF.

This clonotype was observed a handful of times. The chain combines TRBV6-2 or TRBV6-3 with TRBJ2-5; TRBD1 is a possible D gene (6 bases). Germline loops: CDR1 MNHEY, CDR2 SVGEGT. V was cut by 1 base and J by 11 bases, with 11 bases left in between. The CDR3 contains 12 residues. The CDR3: CASSYLRQAQYF. DNA for the CDR3: TGTGCCAGCAGTTACTTGAGACAGGCGCAGTACTTC.

The rearrangement joins TRBV5-1 to TRBJ2-7; D might be TRBD1 (6 bases). V dropped 2 bases and J dropped 5 bases, with 14 bases sitting between them. The germline gives CDR1 SGHRS, CDR2 YFSETQ. CDR3 size: 14 residues. The CDR3 region has the DNA TGCGCCAGCAGCTTCCAGACAGGATTGGACGAGCAGTACTTC. Residues: CASSFQTGLDEQYF.

Ten or more counts support this clonotype. The genes are TRBV3-1 and TRBJ2-4; TRBD2 matches at 8 bases. The CDR3 sequence is 18 residues long. The ends lost 3 bases at V and 0 bases at J; junction bases unmatched: 10. The germline CDR1 and CDR2 sequences are LGHDT and YNNKEL (reference sequence). Here the CDR3 reads CASSQNSGGTIAKNIQYF. Written as DNA, the CDR3 is TGTGCCAGCAGCCAGAACAGCGGGGGAACGATAGCCAAAAACATTCAGTACTTC.

This clonotype was observed a handful of times. This chain joins TRBV7-2 and TRBJ1-2; D call uncertain. There are 12 residues in the CDR3. The germline V gene encodes CDR1 SGHTA and CDR2 FQGNSA. Deletions cut 0 bases from V and 4 bases from J, with 3 bases between. CDR3 protein: CASSLAVYGYTF. CDR3 bases: TGTGCCAGCAGCTTAGCTGTCTATGGCTACACCTTC.

This rearrangement joins TRBV7-6 to TRBJ1-1; tentatively, D is TRBD1 (6 bases). This CDR3 has 17 residues. The V and J ends lost 1 base and 0 bases respectively, with 15 bases between them. Germline V gene sequence: CDR1 SGHVS, CDR2 FNYEAQ. CDR3 coding DNA: TGTGCCAGCAGCTTAGTATACAGGGAGGGGATGAACACTGAAGCTTTCTTT. This codes for CASSLVYREGMNTEAFF.

The V gene is TRBV4-1, the J gene TRBJ1-6; 8 bases are shared with TRBD1. Trimming cost V 3 bases and J 7 bases; bases outside gene matches: 2. Germline values: CDR1 MGHRA, CDR2 YSYEKL. The CDR3 runs 14 residues. The CDR3 DNA reads TGCGCCAGCAGCCACGGACAGGGAAATTCACCCCTCCACTTT. Protein: CASSHGQGNSPLHF.

The V gene is TRBV7-2, the J gene TRBJ1-1, with TRBD1 identical over 10 bases. This CDR3 spans 14 amino acids. J gave up 4 bases and V 8 bases, and 7 bases lay outside the gene matches. Germline V gene sequence: CDR1 SGHTA, CDR2 FQGNSA. This CDR3 reads CASRWTGGGTEAFF. CDR3 nucleotide sequence: TGTGCCAGCCGGTGGACAGGGGGGGGCACTGAAGCTTTCTTT. Supplemented by reference TRBV7-2 and TRBJ1-1, the full variable domain reads GAGVSQSPSNKVTEKGKDVELRCDPISGHTALYWYRQSLGQGLEFLIYFQGNSAPDKSGLPSDRFSAERTGGSVSTLTIQRTQQEDSAVYLCASRWTGGGTEAFFGQGTRLTVV.

The chain carries TRBV6-6 and TRBJ1-2; D unresolved. Trimming pared 6 bases from V and 5 bases from J, leaving 10 bases between. The germline V gene encodes CDR1 MNHNY and CDR2 SVGAGI (reference sequence). The CDR3 is made up of 12 amino acids. For the CDR3, the DNA is TGTGCCAGCAGCCCCTCGGTTTATGGCTACACCTTC. Its protein is CASSPSVYGYTF.

For the CDR3, the DNA is TGCAGCGTGGAGCGGGAAAATACCTACGAGCAGTACTTC. It specifies CSVERENTYEQYF. This chain connects TRBV29-1 to TRBJ2-7, with 7 nucleotides matching TRBD2. The CDR3 runs 13 residues. Per the germline V gene, CDR1 is SQVTM and CDR2 is ANQGSEA. V dropped 6 bases and J dropped 2; count of bases not matched to a gene: 7.

V is TRBV6-5 and J is TRBJ2-4; the match to TRBD2 covers 7 bases. The J call may be faulty, since TRBJ2-7 better matches the DNA end. Looked up from germline, CDR1 is MNHEY and CDR2 is SVGAGI. This CDR3 region has 12 residues. The CDR3 sequence: CASRASGYEQYF. The CDR3 DNA follows: TGTGCCAGCAGGGCTAGCGGCTACGAGCAGTACTTC.

Ten or more counts support this clonotype. The chain carries TRBV11-1 and TRBJ1-1, with 10 bases fitting TRBD1. The junction had 5 bases not matched to a gene; V was cut back by 5 bases and J by 5 bases. CDR1 is SGHAT, CDR2 FQDESV, per germline (reference sequence). The CDR3 spans 14 residues. As DNA, the CDR3 is TGTGCCAGCAGCCCGGGACAGGGGTTAACTGAAGCTTTCTTT. It translates to CASSPGQGLTEAFF.